These 21 T cell receptor beta chains share one sample of origin, sequenced in a study of cytomegalovirus exposure and HLA in healthy donors (dated by TCRdb to 2016 to 2017). The library came from the immunoSEQ multiplex PCR assay. A mixture of 60 forward primers for TCR Vbeta segments and 13 reverse primers for TCR Jbeta segments was used in the multiplex PCR. Here the immuneACCESS table is served through TCRdb, limited to in-frame sequences with V and J called. Missing clones are a known gap in these copies; in checked studies unresolved V genes cover under half, and the rest lacks a known reason. The sample contains around 130,000 clones, around 80% of them found a single time. 5.3% of the sample is in the top ten clones. Sequencing used PBMCs. The receptor set was obtained from a man aged 25-45 years in good health and CMV-seronegative.

The V call is TRBV5-4, the J call TRBJ2-2; TRBD1 agrees at 9 bases. V lost 2 bases, J lost 2 bases, and 4 bases stayed unmatched. The CDR3 covers 16 residues. Germline V gene sequence: CDR1 SGHNT, CDR2 YYREEE (reference sequence). CDR3 protein: CASSFGTGKNTGELFF. The CDR3 DNA is TGTGCCAGCAGCTTCGGGACAGGGAAAAACACCGGGGAGCTGTTTTTT.

The V call is TRBV4-3, the J call TRBJ2-7; 8 nucleotides line up with TRBD2. From germline, CDR1 is LGHNA and CDR2 YSLEER. After removal of 0 bases from V and 4 bases from J, the junction contained 8 bases not matched to a gene. The CDR3 length is 16 residues. CDR3 protein: CASSQDRAGVRYEQYF. The CDR3 nucleotides read TGCGCCAGCAGCCAAGATCGAGCGGGAGTAAGGTACGAGCAGTACTTC.

The chain employs TRBV6-1 and TRBJ2-7; TRBD1 matches 8 bases. CDR3 length: 15 amino acids. The V and J ends lost 8 bases and 2 bases, in that order; junction bases with no gene match: 11. The germline gives CDR1 MNHNS, CDR2 SASEGT. CDR3 DNA sequence: TGTGCCAGCTGTACCCAGGGGGCTGGAGCCTACGAGCAGTACTTC. This translates into CASCTQGAGAYEQYF.

This clone was seen a single time. The genes are TRBV10-3 and TRBJ2-7; 13 positions match TRBD2. This CDR3 contains 15 residues. V trimming: 2 bases; J trimming: 3 bases; junction bases outside the gene matches: 1. CDR1 ENHRY and CDR2 SYGVKD come from the germline V gene. CDR3 coding DNA: TGTGCCATCAGTGAGGGACTAGCGGGAGTCTACGAGCAGTACTTC. Protein: CAISEGLAGVYEQYF.

The chain joins TRBV28 to TRBJ1-1; possible D gene TRBD1, 5 bases. CDR1 and CDR2 from the germline V gene are MDHEN and SYDVKM. Between the trimmed V and J ends, which lost 2 bases and 7 bases, there was a span of 8 bases. The CDR3 length is 12 residues. This CDR3 reads CASSLTRVEAFF. DNA of the CDR3: TGTGCCAGCAGTTTAACCAGGGTTGAAGCTTTCTTT.

This clone has only one observation. The CDR3 loop is CASSEHQGALNEKLFF. The CDR3 DNA is TGTGCCAGCAGTGAACATCAGGGGGCCCTTAATGAAAAACTGTTTTTT. The genes are TRBV2 and TRBJ1-4, with 8 positions matching TRBD1. The CDR3 is 16 residues long. V gave up 2 bases and J gave up 4 bases; unmatched junction bases: 6. From germline, CDR1 is SNHLY and CDR2 FYNNEI.

The V and J genes are TRBV18 and TRBJ1-3; D is ambiguous. Trimming shortened V by 6 bases and J by 0 bases, and 15 bases separated the two germline ends. Germline V gene data show CDR1 as KGHSH and CDR2 as LQKENI. The CDR3 runs to 16 residues. The CDR3 reads CASSPSPGSSGNTIYF. The DNA for the CDR3 is TGTGCCAGCTCTCCCAGTCCCGGGAGCTCTGGAAACACCATATATTTT.

The CDR3 DNA reads as TGTGCCAGCAGTCGGGGTACGGGAGGATTAGACAATGAGCAGTTCTTC. Translating it yields CASSRGTGGLDNEQFF. V usage is TRBV2 and J usage is TRBJ2-1; 7 nucleotides line up with TRBD2. Germline V CDR1 and CDR2: SNHLY, FYNNEI. This CDR3 has 16 residues. Trimming removed 5 bases from V and 5 bases from J; junction bases left unmatched: 12. The whole variable domain, remainder taken from reference TRBV2 and TRBJ2-1, is EPEVTQTPSHQVTQMGQEVILRCVPISNHLYFYWYRQILGQKVEFLVSFYNNEISEKSEIFDDQFSVERPDGSNFTLKIRSTKLEDSAMYFCASSRGTGGLDNEQFFGPGTRLTVL.

This clone has only a few counts. The chain uses TRBV11-2 and TRBJ1-1; 7 bases line up with TRBD1. Germline V CDR1 and CDR2: SGHAT, FQNNGV. J was trimmed by 0 bases and V by 2 bases; bases with no gene match: 6. The CDR3 extends over 16 amino acids. This CDR3 reads CASSLKFGTVNTEAFF. CDR3 in DNA: TGTGCCAGCAGCTTAAAATTCGGGACAGTGAACACTGAAGCTTTCTTT.

V usage is TRBV5-4 and J usage is TRBJ2-1; 7 bases are a match to TRBD2. The J segment lost 8 bases and the V segment lost 4 bases, leaving 3 bases of the junction unmatched. CDR1 and CDR2 from the germline V gene are SGHNT and YYREEE (reference sequence). The CDR3 extends over 12 amino acids. CDR3 amino acids: CASSPTSDEQFF. CDR3 DNA: TGTGCCAGCAGCCCTACTAGCGATGAGCAGTTCTTC.

The J gene is TRBJ2-7, the V gene TRBV7-6, with 8 bases identical to TRBD1. J was trimmed by 3 bases and V by 7 bases; bases with no gene match: 8. Germline V gene data show CDR1 as SGHVS and CDR2 as FNYEAQ. The length of the CDR3 is 14 residues. Written as DNA, the CDR3 is TGTGCCAGCATCGGGAGACAGGGGATCTACGAGCAGTACTTC. Amino acids: CASIGRQGIYEQYF.

This clone was found once. The chain combines TRBV4-1 with TRBJ2-3; 11 bases fit TRBD2. Germline V gene data show CDR1 as MGHRA and CDR2 as YSYEKL. Unmatched junction bases numbered 9, after V lost 5 bases and J lost 2 bases. This CDR3 is built from 17 residues. CDR3 region: CASSDPTSGAYTDTQYF. DNA of the CDR3: TGCGCCAGCAGCGATCCGACTAGCGGGGCATACACAGATACGCAGTATTTT.

The chain combines TRBV7-2 with TRBJ2-7, with 11 bases fitting TRBD2. With V trimmed by 4 bases and J by 6 bases, 5 bases remained unmatched. CDR1 is SGHTA, CDR2 FQGNSA, per germline. The CDR3 is 14 amino acids. CDR3 bases: TGTGCCAGCAGCTCCCTTAGCGGGGGGGCCGAGCAGTACTTC. Its protein is CASSSLSGGAEQYF. Supplemented by reference TRBV7-2 and TRBJ2-7, the full variable domain reads GAGVSQSPSNKVTEKGKDVELRCDPISGHTALYWYRQSLGQGLEFLIYFQGNSAPDKSGLPSDRFSAERTGGSVSTLTIQRTQQEDSAVYLCASSSLSGGAEQYFGPGTRLTVT.

V and J are TRBV4-1 and TRBJ2-7, with TRBD1 matching over 11 bases. Losses at the gene ends were 3 bases for V and 6 bases for J; bases not matched to a gene: 4. This CDR3 region has 14 residues. Germline CDR1 reads MGHRA; CDR2 reads YSYEKL. The DNA for the CDR3 is TGCGCCAGCAGCCAGGGACAGGGGGGGTTCGAGCAGTACTTC. Translating gives CASSQGQGGFEQYF.

Here the CDR3 reads CASGLTGDPSEQFF. The CDR3 DNA reads as TGTGCTAGTGGTTTGACCGGAGATCCCAGTGAGCAGTTCTTC. This sequence joins TRBV12-5 and TRBJ2-1; D is uncertain. V lost 2 bases and J lost 9, with 14 bases in between. The V gene's germline CDR1 is LGHNT and CDR2 FRNRAP. The length of the CDR3 is 14 residues.

The chain carries TRBV28 and TRBJ2-7, with a tentative D call TRBD1 (6 bases). CDR3 length equals 13 residues. CDR1 and CDR2 (germline): MDHEN, SYDVKM. The V gene lost 2 bases and the J gene lost 3 bases, with 8 bases spanning the gap. CDR3 amino acids: CASSLIQGYEQYF. The CDR3 DNA reads as TGTGCCAGCAGTTTAATACAGGGCTACGAGCAGTACTTC.

The genes are TRBV4-3 and TRBJ2-3; 12 positions agree with TRBD2. The germline V gene encodes CDR1 LGHNA and CDR2 YSLEER. With 4 bases clipped from V and 3 bases from J, the junction kept 8 bases outside the gene matches. CDR3 length equals 17 residues. The CDR3 here is CASSRLPSGRGTDTQYF. In nucleotides, the CDR3 is TGCGCCAGCAGCCGACTCCCTAGCGGGAGGGGGACAGATACGCAGTATTTT.

The chain couples TRBV2 to TRBJ2-7; tentatively, D is TRBD2 (6 bases). The CDR3 totals 18 residues. V shed 5 bases and J shed 0 bases, with 23 bases lying between them. Germline-derived CDR1 and CDR2 are SNHLY and FYNNEI. DNA of the CDR3: TGTGCCAGCAGTTTGCGGGGCGCGAGCATCGTGAGCTCCTACGAGCAGTACTTC. Translated: CASSLRGASIVSSYEQYF.

This clone occurred once. This chain uses TRBV30 with TRBJ2-7; tentative D call: TRBD1 (6 bases). CDR3 length: 13 amino acids. Between the trimmed V and J ends, which lost 3 bases and 2 bases, there was a span of 11 bases. CDR1 GTSNPN and CDR2 SVGIG come from the germline V gene (reference sequence). The CDR3 is CAWSGTLPYEQYF. Here the CDR3 DNA reads TGTGCCTGGAGCGGGACACTTCCCTACGAGCAGTACTTC.

The J gene is TRBJ2-7, the V gene TRBV10-3, with a weak D call TRBD2 (5 bases). Germline CDR1 is ENHRY and CDR2 is SYGVKD. The CDR3 covers 12 residues. Trimming cost V 4 bases and J 3 bases, with 7 bases left between them. CDR3 sequence: CAISGAGYEQYF. In DNA, the CDR3 is TGTGCCATCAGTGGGGCGGGCTACGAGCAGTACTTC.

The CDR3 nucleotides read TGTGCCAGCAGCGGGGGACAGGCCTACGAGCAGTACTTC. Translated, it gives CASSGGQAYEQYF. The J gene is TRBJ2-7, the V gene TRBV5-4; 8 bases are shared with TRBD1. The V gene's germline CDR1 is SGHNT and CDR2 YYREEE (reference sequence). CDR3 length equals 13 residues. V shed 4 bases and J 2 bases; nucleotides not matched to a gene: 2.